This TCR beta chain is drawn from a study of pediatric ulcerative colitis. One to two pinch biopsies were taken from the rectum during colonoscopy. General study results and limits: Blood-derived T cells may be present in rectal pinch biopsies.

Comments on this clone: Its antigen remains unidentified.

Method: immunoSEQ multiplex PCR; TCRdb's copy keeps in-frame clones and lacks some. The sample contains some 37,000 clones, around 73% of which appear only once. The sequence derives from a boy younger than 18 with moderate ulcerative colitis. Sequenced input: gut tissue.

The CDR3 here is CASSLEGYETQYF. The DNA for the CDR3 is TGCGCCAGCAGCTTGGAAGGTTATGAGACCCAGTACTTC. The genes are TRBV5-1 and TRBJ2-5; D is unresolved. V was shortened by 0 bases and J by 5 bases, with 8 bases between the two germline ends. Per the germline V gene, CDR1 is SGHRS and CDR2 is YFSETQ. The CDR3 contains 13 residues.